The sequence of this T cell receptor (beta chain) was determined in a study of blood T cell repertoires in COVID-19 (dated by TCRdb to 2019 to 2021). As for the study more broadly: The collaborator samples originated in the United States, Italy and Spain and spanned the acute and convalescent phases of COVID-19. Subjects who had been exposed to COVID-19, were actively infected with it, or had recovered from it provided the deeply sampled blood TCRbeta repertoires that made up the dataset. The sample metadata nearly always contained a de-identified subject ID, COVID-19 status, age in years and sex. The samples were drawn from two sources: the first 160 participants of the ongoing ImmuneRACE study, and fewer than 1,500 subjects contributed by 6 global collaborators. The material from the prospective study consisted of cDNA or gDNA derived from T cells, B-cell-depleted T cells, or PBMCs. The repertoires were released in a freely available public database intended as a resource for research on the immune response to SARS-CoV-2. Where available, HLA class I and class II types were taken from metadata supplied by the sample provider and were not determined by assay-based typing. Results the study describes overall, beyond this receptor: The quantity of clinical and demographic metadata differed by source and by participant and was supplied without curation.

From its cysteine to its phenylalanine, the CDR3 spans 15 amino acids. CDR3 DNA is the only sequence kept; it has 45 bases, read in frame from the first base. V is cut by 0 bases and J by 3 bases, and the space between the germline ends is 12 bases. Taken from the germline V gene (reference sequence), the CDR1 and CDR2 loops are LNHDA and SQIVND. Collaborating institutions collected whole blood in K2EDTA tubes following their own protocols. For TCRbeta analysis, collaborators shipped samples in one of three forms: frozen whole blood, isolated PBMCs, or DNA extracted from either of those sample types. TCRbeta CDR3 regions were amplified from genomic DNA using the immunoSEQ Assay, a bias-controlled multiplex PCR. The study's processing was this. Nucleated cell counts per sample were estimated from amplification of reference gene primers within the assay. To quantify the absolute abundance of each unique TCRbeta CDR3 rearrangement, sequence reads were collapsed and filtered. For each sample, productive Simpson clonality was calculated as the square root of Simpson's diversity index over productive rearrangements. Held by TCRdb, this immuneACCESS table contains in-frame sequences only and omits some clones. Under half of the omission traces to an unresolved V gene where checked; the cause of the rest is unknown. Clonal size and the V and J genes are those of that table, whereas D and trimming came from the DNA. This sample comprises about 75,000 clones, 80% to 90% of them detected only once. Roughly 6% of the sample rests with the top ten.

About this clone: No antigen is known for it. Per-nucleotide qualities are absent, and no much larger clonotype sits a single base away.

Material: peripheral blood. The chain uses TRBV19 and TRBJ2-7, with the D gene call left open. The receptor's source is a woman between 50 and 59 years old with acute or convalescent COVID-19. The CDR3 reads as follows: CASSIETRSYYEQYF. The sequenced DNA is TGTGCCAGTAGTATAGAAACCAGAAGTTACTACGAGCAGTACTTC.